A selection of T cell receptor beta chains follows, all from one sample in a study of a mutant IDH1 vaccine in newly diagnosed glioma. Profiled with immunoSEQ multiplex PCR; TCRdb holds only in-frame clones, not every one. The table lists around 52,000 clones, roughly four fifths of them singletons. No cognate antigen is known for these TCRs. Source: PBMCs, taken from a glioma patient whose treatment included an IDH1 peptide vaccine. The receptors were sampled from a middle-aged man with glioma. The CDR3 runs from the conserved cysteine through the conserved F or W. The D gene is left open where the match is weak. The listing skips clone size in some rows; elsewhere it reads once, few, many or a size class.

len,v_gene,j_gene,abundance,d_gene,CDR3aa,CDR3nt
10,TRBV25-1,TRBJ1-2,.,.,CASSDVGYTF,TGTGCCAGCAGTGATGTTGGCTACACCTTC
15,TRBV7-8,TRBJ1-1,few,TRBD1,CASSVYRGENTEAFF,TGTGCCAGCAGCGTTTACAGGGGTGAGAACACTGAAGCTTTCTTT
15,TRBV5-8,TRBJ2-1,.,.,CASSLGQPRANEQFF,TGTGCCAGCAGCTTAGGACAGCCTAGGGCCAATGAGCAGTTCTTC
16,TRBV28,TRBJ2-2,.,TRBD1,CASRDPGQAHTGELFF,TGTGCCAGCAGGGACCCGGGACAGGCGCACACCGGGGAGCTGTTTTTT
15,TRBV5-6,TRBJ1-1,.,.,CASSYGRSRNTEAFF,TGTGCCAGCAGCTACGGCCGCAGTAGGAACACTGAAGCTTTCTTT
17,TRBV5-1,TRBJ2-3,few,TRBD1,CASSWLTGGSGTDTQYF,TGCGCCAGCAGCTGGCTCACAGGGGGCTCTGGCACAGATACGCAGTATTTT
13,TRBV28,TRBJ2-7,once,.,CASSGQGRYEQYF,TGTGCCAGCAGTGGGCAGGGCAGGTACGAGCAGTACTTC
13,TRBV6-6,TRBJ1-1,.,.,CASSYSADTEAFF,TGTGCCAGCAGTTACTCCGCGGACACTGAAGCTTTCTTT
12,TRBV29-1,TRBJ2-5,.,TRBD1,CSAGETGETQYF,TGCAGTGCTGGGGAGACAGGGGAGACCCAGTACTTC
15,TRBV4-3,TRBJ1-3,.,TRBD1,CASSHSDREDDTIYF,TGCGCCAGCAGCCACAGCGACAGGGAGGATGACACCATATATTTT
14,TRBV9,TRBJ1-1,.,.,CASSVVDSPTEAFF,TGTGCCAGCAGCGTAGTCGACAGCCCCACTGAAGCTTTCTTT
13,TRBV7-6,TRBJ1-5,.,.,CASSANRDQPQHF,TGTGCCAGCAGCGCTAACAGGGACCAGCCCCAGCATTTT